Below, one T cell receptor (beta chain) is given with its context. This entry comes from a study of blood T cell repertoires in COVID-19. Whole-study context: Researchers got acute and convalescent COVID-19 samples from the United States, Italy and Spain. Nucleic acid was either cDNA or gDNA, and it came from T cells, B-cell-depleted T cells, or PBMCs.

Per the original data handling: Estimation of nucleated cell counts was performed using reference gene primer amplification. Libraries were prepared by immunoSEQ multiplex PCR; TCRdb keeps only in-frame clonotypes and omits some of them. V and J calls and clone size are copied from that table; D and trimming were computed from the DNA. The repertoire includes over 95,000 clones, about 88% of them detected once, and roughly 8.1% sits in the top ten. The origin of this receptor is a woman aged 70 to 79 who had recovered from COVID-19. Sequenced input: peripheral blood.

The chain's CDR3 is CASSIDTGLYQPQHF. CDR3 in DNA: TGTGCCAGTAGTATAGACACAGGGCTATATCAGCCCCAGCATTTT. The chain recombines TRBV19 with TRBJ1-5; a weak D match, TRBD1 (6 bases). Germline lookup yields CDR1 LNHDA and CDR2 SQIVND (reference sequence). The CDR3 extends over 15 amino acids. Trimming took off 0 bases at V and 5 bases at J, with 11 bases between the two ends.